A single TCR beta chain is shown here with its context. The antigen remains undetermined. Primers used in a second PCR of roughly 7 to 12 cycles were a sample-barcoded 5' primer and a J-beta primer mix. One entry per CDR3 protein results from TCRdb running MiXCR on the 5' RACE reads. The top ten clones hold just over 4% of a sample with roughly 1.5 million distinct CDR3 sequences, approximately 43% of them seen once. Germline values: CDR1 SEHNR, CDR2 FQNEAQ (reference sequence). J was trimmed by 3 bases and V by 6 bases; bases with no gene match: 8. The CDR3 covers 15 residues. The data were taken from a study of blood T cells in healthy people across ages. Overall study findings and caveats: Among long-lived donors, naive CD4+ cells were more numerous and diversity higher than in aged donors. What prevented conclusive comparison of naive and antigen-experienced cells was that PBMCs were unsorted.

This sequence originates from a woman aged 18-29 years in good health. This sequence joins TRBV7-9 and TRBJ2-1, with 7 bases fitting TRBD2. The sequenced sample consisted of blood. The CDR3 DNA sequence: TGTGCCAGCAGTTCGCGGGAGAATGGCTACAATGAGCAGTTCTTC. Encoded protein: CASSSRENGYNEQFF.